The rows below give T cell receptor beta chains drawn from one sample of a study of graft-versus-host responses after intestinal transplantation. Sequenced by immunoSEQ multiplex PCR; TCRdb stores in-frame clones only, minus some. Here the sample spans over 100,000 clones, about 88% being singletons. What these receptors recognize is not known. The specimen comprised unstimulated CD4+ T cells sorted from spleen or lymph node cells, sampled before intestinal transplant. The receptors here all came from a human donor who received an intestinal transplant. Each CDR3 is given with its conserved first and last residue. D genes are given only for firm matches. Size tells how often a clone was seen (once, few, many) or the class of an expanded clone, and some rows leave it out.

>16|NA|TRBJ2-7|TRBV7-2|TRBD2
TGTGCCAGCAGCTTAGTCCCGGGACTAGCCTACCTTGAGCAGTACTTC
CASSLVPGLAYLEQYF
>13|NA|TRBJ1-5|TRBV4-1|NA
TGCGCCAGCAGCCGGGATAGAGATCAGCCCCAGCATTTT
CASSRDRDQPQHF
>14|NA|TRBJ2-7|TRBV7-3|TRBD2
TGTGCCAGCAGCCCAAGGGCGGGAGGCTACGAGCAGTACTTC
CASSPRAGGYEQYF
>13|NA|TRBJ1-2|TRBV5-3|NA
TGTGCCAGAATAGAACCTGGGAGCTATGGCTACACCTTC
CARIEPGSYGYTF
>18|NA|TRBJ2-2|TRBV7-6|TRBD1
TGTGCCAGCAGGTTTAGACAGGGGGAGGGCATGAACACCGGGGAGCTGTTTTTT
CASRFRQGEGMNTGELFF
>15|NA|TRBJ2-6|TRBV10-3|NA
TGTGCCATCAGTGGGGGAGACTCTGGGGCCAACGTCCTGACTTTC
CAISGGDSGANVLTF
>11|NA|TRBJ1-1|TRBV7-9|NA
TGTGCCACGCGGGGGGAGACTGAAGCTTTCTTT
CATRGETEAFF
>13|once|TRBJ2-1|TRBV29-1|NA
TGCAGCGTTGCTGTAGCTGTCCTAGATGAGCAGTTCTTC
CSVAVAVLDEQFF
>14|NA|TRBJ1-2|TRBV19|TRBD1
TGTGCCAGTAGTATCACAGGGGGCGCCCGGGGCTACACCTTC
CASSITGGARGYTF
>13|once|TRBJ2-7|TRBV30|TRBD1
TGTGCCTGGGAAAAAGGGGGCCTCTCCTCCCAGTACTTC
CAWEKGGLSSQYF
>13|NA|TRBJ1-2|TRBV11-2|NA
TGTGCCAGCAGCTTATTGATAAACTATGGCTACACCTTC
CASSLLINYGYTF
>14|NA|TRBJ2-1|TRBV6-4|NA
TGTGCCAGCAGTGGTACAGCGGACTACAATGAGCAGTTCTTC
CASSGTADYNEQFF
>15|NA|TRBJ1-1|TRBV5-4|NA
TGTGCCAGCAGCTTGATAACCAGGGTCAACACTGAAGCTTTCTTT
CASSLITRVNTEAFF
>14|NA|TRBJ1-2|TRBV5-1|TRBD1
TGCGCCAGCAGCCCAGGACAGGGGGCGCGTGGCTACACCTTC
CASSPGQGARGYTF
>18|NA|TRBJ2-3|TRBV27|TRBD1
TGTGCCAGCAGTTTATGGTCCCTCACAGGGGGCCGTGGAGATACGCAGTATTTT
CASSLWSLTGGRGDTQYF
>18|NA|TRBJ2-4|TRBV4-1|TRBD2
TGCGCCAGCAGTCCCGGGGTAGCGGGAGCTAGAGCCAAAAACATTCAGTACTTC
CASSPGVAGARAKNIQYF
>13|NA|TRBJ2-5|TRBV2|TRBD1
TGTGCCAGCACCAAGGACAGGGCGGAGACCCAGTACTTC
CASTKDRAETQYF
>14|NA|TRBJ2-7|TRBV6-1|NA
TGTGCCAGCAGTGAACCTGGGTTAACCTACGAGCAGTACTTC
CASSEPGLTYEQYF
>16|NA|TRBJ2-2|TRBV5-1|TRBD1
TGCGCCAGCAGCCCTACAGGGGCCTTTGTAACCGGGGAGCTGTTTTTT
CASSPTGAFVTGELFF
>16|NA|TRBJ1-3|TRBV18|NA
TGTGCCAGCTCACCACGAGAACATAGCTCTGGAAACACCATATATTTT
CASSPREHSSGNTIYF
>13|NA|TRBJ2-1|TRBV29-1|NA
TGCAGCGTTGAAGGTCAGGGACCGGATGAGCAGTTCTTC
CSVEGQGPDEQFF
>14|NA|TRBJ1-4|TRBV10-3|NA
TGTGCCATCAGTAGTCAGGGGCGTGGAGAAAAACTGTTTTTT
CAISSQGRGEKLFF
>15|NA|TRBJ2-5|TRBV5-1|TRBD2
TGCGCCAGCAGCAGTAGCGGGAGGGGGCAAGAGACCCAGTACTTC
CASSSSGRGQETQYF
>13|NA|TRBJ2-6|TRBV9|NA
TGTGCCAGTAGAACCTCTGGGGCCAACGTCCTGACTTTC
CASRTSGANVLTF
>12|NA|TRBJ1-2|TRBV6-1|TRBD1
TGTGCCAGCGGACAGGGGGTACGTGGCTACACCTTC
CASGQGVRGYTF
>18|NA|TRBJ2-7|TRBV11-3|NA
TGTGCCAGCAGGTCAAAGCCGGGACTTCCATCCCTCCTCTACGAGCAGTACTTC
CASRSKPGLPSLLYEQYF
>16|NA|TRBJ1-1|TRBV5-6|NA
TGTGCCAGCAGCTTTTGGACGGATAATCAGAACACTGAAGCTTTCTTT
CASSFWTDNQNTEAFF
>16|NA|TRBJ2-7|TRBV11-2|TRBD2
TGTGCCAGCAGCTTCGCCGGGGGGATACGGGCTTACGAGCAGTACTTC
CASSFAGGIRAYEQYF
>14|NA|TRBJ2-7|TRBV19|TRBD1
TGTGCCAGTAGTGCGGGACAGGGGTCAGGCGAGCAGTACTTC
CASSAGQGSGEQYF
>12|few|TRBJ1-2|TRBV28|NA
TGTGCCAGCAGTTGGGGCAGGGATGGCTACACCTTC
CASSWGRDGYTF
>14|once|TRBJ2-3|TRBV5-1|TRBD2
TGCGCCAGCAGCTTAACAGCGGGAGCAGATACGCAGTATTTT
CASSLTAGADTQYF